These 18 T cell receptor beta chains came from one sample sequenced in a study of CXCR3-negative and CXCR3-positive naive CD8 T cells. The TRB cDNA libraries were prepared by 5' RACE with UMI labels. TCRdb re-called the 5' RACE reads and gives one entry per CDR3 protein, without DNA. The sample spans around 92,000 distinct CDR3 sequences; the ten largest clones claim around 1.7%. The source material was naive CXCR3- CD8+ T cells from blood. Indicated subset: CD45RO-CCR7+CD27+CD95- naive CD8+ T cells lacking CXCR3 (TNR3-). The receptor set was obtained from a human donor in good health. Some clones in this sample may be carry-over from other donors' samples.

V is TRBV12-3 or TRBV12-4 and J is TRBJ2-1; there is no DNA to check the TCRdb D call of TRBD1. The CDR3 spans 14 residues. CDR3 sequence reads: CASSFGGMYNEQFF.

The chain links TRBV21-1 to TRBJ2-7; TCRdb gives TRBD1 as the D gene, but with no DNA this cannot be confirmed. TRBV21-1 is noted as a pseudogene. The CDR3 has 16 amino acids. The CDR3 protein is CASSRRDREYSYEQYF.

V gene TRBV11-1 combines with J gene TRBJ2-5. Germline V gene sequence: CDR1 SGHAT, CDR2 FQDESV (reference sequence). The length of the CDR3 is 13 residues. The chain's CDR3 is CASSPSEQETQYF.

The CDR3 region is CASSEGDREADTQYF. The chain carries TRBV2 and TRBJ2-3; the TCRdb call, TRBD1, lacks DNA for checking. The germline V gene has CDR1 SNHLY and CDR2 FYNNEI. The CDR3 loop spans 15 amino acids.

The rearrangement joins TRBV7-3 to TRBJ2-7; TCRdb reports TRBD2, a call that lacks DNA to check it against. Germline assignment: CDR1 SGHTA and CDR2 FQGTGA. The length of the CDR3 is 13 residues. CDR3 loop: CASRWDSGSEQYF.

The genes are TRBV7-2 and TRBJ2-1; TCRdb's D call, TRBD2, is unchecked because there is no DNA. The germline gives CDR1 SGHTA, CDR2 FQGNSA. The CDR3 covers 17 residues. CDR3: CASSLGWREGLVDEQFF.

CDR3 sequence reads: CSVEIAGISHEKLFF. The rearrangement uses TRBV29-1 and TRBJ1-4. The length of the CDR3 is 15 residues. Germline lookup yields CDR1 SQVTM and CDR2 ANQGSEA.

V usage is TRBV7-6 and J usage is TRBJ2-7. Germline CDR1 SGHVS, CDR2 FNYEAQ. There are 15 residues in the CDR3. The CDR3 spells CASSLRSGGSYEQYF.

The CDR3 sequence: CASSHHLRNSGANVLTF. The chain links TRBV11-2 to TRBJ2-6. Germline V lookup: CDR1 SGHAT, CDR2 FQNNGV. The CDR3 runs to 17 residues.

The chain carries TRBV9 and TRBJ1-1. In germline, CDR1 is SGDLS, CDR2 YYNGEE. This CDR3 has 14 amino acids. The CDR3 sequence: CASSGRGRNTEAFF.

The CDR3 is CASSPAGVAGTDTQYF. The V and J genes are TRBV28 and TRBJ2-3; TCRdb returns TRBD1, unconfirmable since there is no DNA. The CDR3 spans 16 residues. The germline V gene encodes CDR1 MDHEN and CDR2 SYDVKM.

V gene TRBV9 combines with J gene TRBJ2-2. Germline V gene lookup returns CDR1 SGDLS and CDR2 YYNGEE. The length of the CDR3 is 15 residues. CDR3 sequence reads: CASSVYGPNTGELFF.

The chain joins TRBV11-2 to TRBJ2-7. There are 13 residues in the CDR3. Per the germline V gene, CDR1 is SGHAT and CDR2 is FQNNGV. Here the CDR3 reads CASSLADTYEQYF.

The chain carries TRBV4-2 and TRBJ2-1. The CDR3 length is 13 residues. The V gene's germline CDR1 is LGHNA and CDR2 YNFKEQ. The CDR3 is CASSQDWRDEQFF.

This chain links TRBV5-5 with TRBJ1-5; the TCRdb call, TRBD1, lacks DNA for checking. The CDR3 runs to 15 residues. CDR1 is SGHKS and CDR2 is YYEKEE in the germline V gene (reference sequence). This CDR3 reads CASSSSLDSYQPQHF.

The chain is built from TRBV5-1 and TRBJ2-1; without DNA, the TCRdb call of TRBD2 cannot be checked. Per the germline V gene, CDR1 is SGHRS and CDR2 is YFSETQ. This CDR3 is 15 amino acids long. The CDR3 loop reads CASSFELAGEIEQFF.

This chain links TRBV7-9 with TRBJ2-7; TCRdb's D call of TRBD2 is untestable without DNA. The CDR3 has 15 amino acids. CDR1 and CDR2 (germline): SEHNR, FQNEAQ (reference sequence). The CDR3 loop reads CASSHLAGATYEQYF.

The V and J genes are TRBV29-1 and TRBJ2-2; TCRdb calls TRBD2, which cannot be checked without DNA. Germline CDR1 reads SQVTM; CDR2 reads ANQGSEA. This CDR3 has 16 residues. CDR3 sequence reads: CSVDRQGYANTGELFF.